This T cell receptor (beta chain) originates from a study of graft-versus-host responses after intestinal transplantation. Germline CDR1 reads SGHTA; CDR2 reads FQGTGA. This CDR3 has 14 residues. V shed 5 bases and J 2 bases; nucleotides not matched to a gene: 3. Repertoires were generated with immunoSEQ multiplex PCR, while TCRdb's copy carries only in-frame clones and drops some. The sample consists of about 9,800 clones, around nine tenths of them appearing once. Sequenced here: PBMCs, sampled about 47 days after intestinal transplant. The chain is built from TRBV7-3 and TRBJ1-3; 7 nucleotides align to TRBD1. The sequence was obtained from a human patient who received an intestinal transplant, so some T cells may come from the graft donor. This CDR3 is CASSPGTAGNTIYF. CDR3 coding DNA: TGTGCCAGCAGCCCCGGGACAGCTGGAAACACCATATATTTT.